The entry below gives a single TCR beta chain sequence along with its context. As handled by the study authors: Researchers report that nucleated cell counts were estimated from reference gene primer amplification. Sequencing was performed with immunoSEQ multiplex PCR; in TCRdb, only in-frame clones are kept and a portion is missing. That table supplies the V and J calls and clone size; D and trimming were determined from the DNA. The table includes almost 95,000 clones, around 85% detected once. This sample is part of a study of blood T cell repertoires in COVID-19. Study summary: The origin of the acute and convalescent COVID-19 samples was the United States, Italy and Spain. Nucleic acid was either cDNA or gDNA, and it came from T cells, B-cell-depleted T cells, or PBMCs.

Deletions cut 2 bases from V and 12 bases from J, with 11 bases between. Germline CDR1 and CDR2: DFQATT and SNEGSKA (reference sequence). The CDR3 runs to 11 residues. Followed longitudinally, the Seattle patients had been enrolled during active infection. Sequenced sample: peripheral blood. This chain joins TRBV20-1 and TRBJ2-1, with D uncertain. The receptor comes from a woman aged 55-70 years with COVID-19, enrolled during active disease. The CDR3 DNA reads TGCAGTGCTAGACTCGGGTTCCGGCAGTTCTTC. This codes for CSARLGFRQFF.